The clone carrying this TCR beta chain was seen only once. The sample is drawn from a study of CD8 T cells in Susac syndrome. Random hexamers were used to reverse transcribe an amount of roughly 0.45 to 1 ug RNA. Multiplex immunoSEQ PCR targeted 54 Vbeta and 13 Jbeta TCR beta segments. TCRdb passed the immunoSEQ multiplex PCR reads through MiXCR, listing each CDR3 protein once. The sample includes around 170,000 distinct CDR3 sequences, about 94% of them seen just once. From germline, CDR1 is KGHDR and CDR2 SFDVKD. The V gene lost 3 bases and the J gene lost 5 bases, with 14 bases spanning the gap. The CDR3 runs to 15 residues.

This clonotype was sampled from a human donor with Susac syndrome. V is TRBV24-1 and J is TRBJ2-3; D unresolved. Sequencing used CD4+ T cells from PBMCs. CDR3 region: CATSDALQSEDTQYF. CDR3 nucleotide sequence: TGTGCCACCAGTGATGCCCTACAGTCGGAAGATACGCAGTATTTT.